A single TCR beta chain is shown here with its context. This sample is part of a study of blood T cell repertoires in COVID-19. The overall study: The samples span acute and convalescent COVID-19 from the United States, Italy and Spain.

Methods used by the authors: By means of reference gene primer amplification, nucleated cell counts were estimated. Libraries were prepared by immunoSEQ multiplex PCR; TCRdb keeps only in-frame clonotypes and omits some of them. That table gives V, J and clone size, and the DNA gave D and trimming. The sample has about 160,000 clones, roughly nine tenths seen once. The CDR3 totals 14 residues. J was trimmed by 3 bases and V by 1 base; bases with no gene match: 3. Per the germline V gene, CDR1 is SEHNR and CDR2 is FQNEAQ (reference sequence). The clonotype comes from a woman aged 60-75 years with active or convalescent COVID-19. The sample consisted of peripheral blood. The rearrangement joins TRBV7-9 to TRBJ2-7; 7 nucleotides align to TRBD2. CDR3 nucleotide sequence: TGTGCCAGCAGCTTAGACCGGGGGGTCTACGAGCAGTACTTC. Translation: CASSLDRGVYEQYF.